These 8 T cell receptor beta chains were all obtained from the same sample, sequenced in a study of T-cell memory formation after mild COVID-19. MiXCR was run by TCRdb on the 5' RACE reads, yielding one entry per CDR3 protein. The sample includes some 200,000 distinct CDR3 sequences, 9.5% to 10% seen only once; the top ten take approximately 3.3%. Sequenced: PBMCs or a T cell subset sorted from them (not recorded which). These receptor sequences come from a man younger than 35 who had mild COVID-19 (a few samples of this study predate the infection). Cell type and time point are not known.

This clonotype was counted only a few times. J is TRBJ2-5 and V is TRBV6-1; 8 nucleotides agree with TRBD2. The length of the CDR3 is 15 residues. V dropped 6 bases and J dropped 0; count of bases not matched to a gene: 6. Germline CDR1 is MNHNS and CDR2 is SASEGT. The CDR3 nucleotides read TGTGCCAGCAGGAGCGGGGGAGCGCACCAAGAGACCCAGTACTTC. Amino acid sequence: CASRSGGAHQETQYF.

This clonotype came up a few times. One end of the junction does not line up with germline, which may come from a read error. Here the CDR3 reads CASSQILNSGYTF. For the CDR3, the DNA is TGTGCCAGCAGCCAAATACTGAACTCTGGCTACACCTTC. The rearrangement links TRBV3-1 to TRBJ1-2; no definite D call. Germline assignment: CDR1 LGHDT and CDR2 YNNKEL (reference sequence). The CDR3 has 13 residues.

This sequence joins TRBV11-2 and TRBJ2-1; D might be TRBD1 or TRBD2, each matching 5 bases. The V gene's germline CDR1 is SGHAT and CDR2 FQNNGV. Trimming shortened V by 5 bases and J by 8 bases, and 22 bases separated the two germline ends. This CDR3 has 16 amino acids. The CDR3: CASSKSRGVGVYEQFF. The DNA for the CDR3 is TGTGCCAGCAGCAAAAGTCGGGGCGTAGGTGTCTATGAGCAGTTCTTC.

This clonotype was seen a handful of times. The CDR3 DNA reads as TGCAGCGTTGAAACAAGGTCGGTAGCTTTCTTT. This sequence encodes CSVETRSVAFF. The chain carries TRBV29-1 and TRBJ1-1, with D hard to call. CDR3 length: 11 amino acids. Germline V CDR1 and CDR2: SQVTM, ANQGSEA. V was trimmed by 2 bases and J by 10 bases, leaving 11 bases between them.

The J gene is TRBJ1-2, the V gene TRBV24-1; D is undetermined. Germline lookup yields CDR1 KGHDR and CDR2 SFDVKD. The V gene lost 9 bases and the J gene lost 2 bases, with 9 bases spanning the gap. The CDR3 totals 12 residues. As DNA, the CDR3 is TGTGCCACCGGAGAGGAGAACTATGGCTACACCTTC. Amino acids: CATGEENYGYTF.

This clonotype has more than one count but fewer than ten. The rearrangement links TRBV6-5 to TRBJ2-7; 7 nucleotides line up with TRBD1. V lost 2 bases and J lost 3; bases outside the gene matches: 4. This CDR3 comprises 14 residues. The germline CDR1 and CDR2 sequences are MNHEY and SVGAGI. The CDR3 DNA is TGTGCCAGCAGTTACGTGGACAGGAACTACGAGCAGTACTTC. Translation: CASSYVDRNYEQYF.

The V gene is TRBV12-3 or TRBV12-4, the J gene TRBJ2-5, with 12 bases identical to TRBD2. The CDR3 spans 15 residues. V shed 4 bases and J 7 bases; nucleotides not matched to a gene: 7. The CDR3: CASSSRLAGVSTQYF. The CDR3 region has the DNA TGTGCCAGCAGTTCACGACTAGCGGGGGTCTCGACCCAGTACTTC.

CDR3 residues: CSARPGASVKPLLSYNEQFF. DNA of the CDR3: TGCAGTGCTCGGCCAGGCGCCTCCGTGAAGCCACTCCTCTCCTACAATGAGCAGTTCTTC. The chain has TRBV20-1 and TRBJ2-1; D is ambiguous. Deletions cut 5 bases from V and 0 bases from J, with 29 bases between. Germline lookup yields CDR1 DFQATT and CDR2 SNEGSKA (reference sequence). The CDR3 length is 20 residues.